This T cell receptor beta chain was documented in a study of PD-1 blockade in mismatch repair-deficient tumors. About the research overall: All were previously treated, progressing patients with over 9 mismatch repair-deficient cancer types.

Notes on the study in general: After pembrolizumab, tumor-resident clones rose rapidly, then generally contracted before radiologic responses.

Assay used: immunoSEQ multiplex PCR; TCRdb lists only in-frame clones, some missing. The repertoire holds 120,000 or so clones, with around 87% as singletons. V shed 0 bases and J shed 2 bases, with 9 bases lying between them. CDR1 SGHDN and CDR2 FVKESK come from the germline V gene. The CDR3 extends over 15 amino acids. Mismatch repair deficiency was confirmed in all patients, by PCR or immunohistochemistry. A few pembrolizumab responders had their TCRs sequenced. Details on this clone: The antigen is not known.

The sequence derives from an adult with mismatch repair-deficient cancer. The gene calls are TRBV14 and TRBJ2-3; no clear D gene. Here the sequenced sample was peripheral blood, taken 44 weeks after starting pembrolizumab. CDR3 region: CASSQDGVPTDTQYF. In nucleotides, the CDR3 is TGTGCCAGCAGCCAAGACGGAGTCCCCACAGATACGCAGTATTTT.